One and the same sample provided the 15 T cell receptor beta chains below, sequenced in a study of OX40 agonist ivuxolimab in advanced cancers. Generated by immunoSEQ multiplex PCR, the TCRdb table keeps only in-frame clones and is missing some. Of almost 65,000 clones in the sample, 65% to 90% were seen once. The specimen was CD4+ or CD8+ T cells sorted from blood, collected in a trial of the OX40 agonist ivuxolimab. These receptors were collected from an adult with an advanced solid tumor such as melanoma, head and neck, liver or kidney cancer.

This chain uses TRBV7-2 with TRBJ2-1; no clear D gene. The V and J ends lost 5 bases and 5 bases respectively, with 10 bases between them. This CDR3 has 13 residues. CDR1 and CDR2 (germline): SGHTA, FQGNSA. CDR3 residues: CASSLGIDNEQFF. As DNA, the CDR3 is TGTGCCAGCAGCCTAGGAATCGACAATGAGCAGTTCTTC.

The rearrangement links TRBV19 to TRBJ1-5; no firm D call. V was shortened by 8 bases and J by 2 bases, with 19 bases between the two germline ends. The CDR3 runs 16 residues. The germline V gene encodes CDR1 LNHDA and CDR2 SQIVND (reference sequence). This CDR3 is CASQYGSEGRNQPQHF. Here the CDR3 DNA reads TGTGCCAGTCAATATGGGTCTGAAGGGCGCAATCAGCCCCAGCATTTT.

V is TRBV5-6 and J is TRBJ1-6; D gene unclear. The germline gives CDR1 SGHDT, CDR2 YYEEEE. V was cut by 0 bases and J by 8 bases, with 6 bases left in between. CDR3 length: 13 amino acids. CDR3 amino acids: CASSLVEDSPLHF. CDR3 DNA sequence: TGTGCCAGCAGCTTGGTAGAGGATTCACCCCTCCACTTT.

The V gene is TRBV5-6, the J gene TRBJ1-2; D unclear. CDR1 is SGHDT, CDR2 YYEEEE, per germline. This CDR3 is 15 amino acids long. The germline V and J ends were trimmed by 3 bases and 2 bases, with 14 bases remaining between them. CDR3 nucleotide sequence: TGTGCCAGCAGCTGGACGGGAGCGGGAAACTATGGCTACACCTTC. Protein product: CASSWTGAGNYGYTF.

The CDR3 spells CASQGGLNTEFFF. CDR3 in DNA: TGTGCCAGCCAAGGGGGCTTGAACACTGAATTTTTCTTT. The rearrangement joins TRBV18 to TRBJ1-1; the match to TRBD1 covers 7 bases. Germline V CDR1 and CDR2: KGHSH, LQKENI. This CDR3 comprises 13 residues. V was pared by 8 bases and J by 13 bases, with 16 bases of the junction left unmatched.

The V call is TRBV11-2, the J call TRBJ1-1; no reliable D call. This CDR3 has 14 amino acids. Germline V gene data show CDR1 as SGHAT and CDR2 as FQNNGV. The germline V and J ends were trimmed by 5 bases and 4 bases, with 14 bases remaining between them. The CDR3 region is CASSQIREGTEAFF. CDR3 bases: TGTGCCAGCAGCCAAATCAGAGAGGGCACTGAAGCTTTCTTT.

The gene calls are TRBV7-2 and TRBJ2-2; the match to TRBD2 covers 7 bases. Germline CDR1 reads SGHTA; CDR2 reads FQGNSA. The V and J ends lost 5 bases and 0 bases, in that order; junction bases with no gene match: 6. The CDR3 runs to 16 residues. The CDR3 DNA sequence: TGTGCCAGCAGCCCCTCCGGGGGGTCGAACACCGGGGAGCTGTTTTTT. The encoded protein is CASSPSGGSNTGELFF. The entire variable domain, with the rest obtained from reference TRBV7-2 and TRBJ2-2, is as follows: GAGVSQSPSNKVTEKGKDVELRCDPISGHTALYWYRQSLGQGLEFLIYFQGNSAPDKSGLPSDRFSAERTGGSVSTLTIQRTQQEDSAVYLCASSPSGGSNTGELFFGEGSRLTVL.

This clone was seen just once. This chain uses TRBV19 with TRBJ2-1; weak D call: TRBD2 (6 bases). V lost 2 bases and J 5 bases, leaving 13 bases between the germline ends. Germline loops: CDR1 LNHDA, CDR2 SQIVND (reference sequence). The CDR3 runs 15 residues. CDR3: CASSITGSSHNEQFF. CDR3 nucleotides: TGTGCCAGTAGTATAACCGGGAGCTCACACAATGAGCAGTTCTTC. The variable domain in full, with the rest retrieved from reference TRBV19 and TRBJ2-1, is DGGITQSPKYLFRKEGQNVTLSCEQNLNHDAMYWYRQDPGQGLRLIYYSQIVNDFQKGDIAEGYSVSREKKESFPLTVTSAQKNPTAFYLCASSITGSSHNEQFFGPGTRLTVL.

The chain couples TRBV5-1 to TRBJ2-3; 14 bases line up with TRBD2. Germline-derived CDR1 and CDR2 are SGHRS and YFSETQ. The ends lost 4 bases at V and 2 bases at J; junction bases unmatched: 9. This CDR3 contains 18 residues. The CDR3 loop reads CASSIGTSGSLVTDTQYF. The DNA of the CDR3 is TGCGCCAGCAGCATCGGGACTAGCGGGAGTCTTGTCACAGATACGCAGTATTTT. The full variable domain, completed using reference TRBV5-1 and TRBJ2-3, is KAGVTQTPRYLIKTRGQQVTLSCSPISGHRSVSWYQQTPGQGLQFLFEYFSETQRNKGNFPGRFSGRQFSNSRSEMNVSTLELGDSALYLCASSIGTSGSLVTDTQYFGPGTRLTVL.

This chain links TRBV28 with TRBJ1-2; no firm D call. Deletions cut 6 bases from V and 4 bases from J, with 6 bases between. CDR3 size: 11 residues. Germline-derived CDR1 and CDR2 are MDHEN and SYDVKM. This chain's CDR3 is CASREGYGYTF. The CDR3 coding sequence is TGTGCCAGCAGGGAGGGCTATGGCTACACCTTC.

The chain links TRBV5-6 to TRBJ1-3; D is perhaps TRBD1 (5 bases). Germline V CDR1 and CDR2: SGHDT, YYEEEE. The CDR3 has 15 residues. V gave up 1 base and J gave up 3 bases, with 11 bases separating them. CDR3 residues: CASSLSGRDGNTIYF. The CDR3 DNA reads as TGTGCCAGCAGCTTGTCGGGCAGGGATGGAAACACCATATATTTT. Looking up the rest from reference TRBV5-6 and TRBJ1-3 gives the full variable domain: DAGVTQSPTHLIKTRGQQVTLRCSPKSGHDTVSWYQQALGQGPQFIFQYYEEEERQRGNFPDRFSGHQFPNYSSELNVNALLLGDSALYLCASSLSGRDGNTIYFGEGSWLTVV.

The V gene is TRBV5-1, the J gene TRBJ2-3; TRBD1 agrees at 9 bases. The CDR3 spans 16 residues. Germline CDR1 reads SGHRS; CDR2 reads YFSETQ. The V gene end was trimmed by 3 bases and the J gene end by 6 bases; junction bases not matched to a gene: 11. The CDR3 here is CASSWTGTGLTDTQYF. CDR3 bases: TGCGCCAGCAGCTGGACCGGGACAGGGTTGACGGATACGCAGTATTTT. The complete variable domain, with remaining parts taken from reference TRBV5-1 and TRBJ2-3, reads KAGVTQTPRYLIKTRGQQVTLSCSPISGHRSVSWYQQTPGQGLQFLFEYFSETQRNKGNFPGRFSGRQFSNSRSEMNVSTLELGDSALYLCASSWTGTGLTDTQYFGPGTRLTVL.

This clone has more than one count but fewer than ten. The gene calls are TRBV2 and TRBJ2-5, with D perhaps matching TRBD1 (5 bases). Germline CDR1 reads SNHLY; CDR2 reads FYNNEI. The CDR3 length is 14 residues. Trimming shortened V by 7 bases and J by 4 bases, and 16 bases separated the two germline ends. CDR3 protein: CASNQGQALETQYF. CDR3 bases: TGTGCCAGCAATCAGGGCCAGGCGTTAGAGACCCAGTACTTC. The whole variable domain, filled in from reference TRBV2 and TRBJ2-5, reads EPEVTQTPSHQVTQMGQEVILRCVPISNHLYFYWYRQILGQKVEFLVSFYNNEISEKSEIFDDQFSVERPDGSNFTLKIRSTKLEDSAMYFCASNQGQALETQYFGPGTRLLVL.

This clone was recorded once. The V and J genes are TRBV2 and TRBJ2-5, with D uncertain. CDR1 is SNHLY, CDR2 FYNNEI, per germline. The V gene lost 0 bases and the J gene lost 9 bases, with 8 bases spanning the gap. The CDR3 has 12 amino acids. The CDR3 DNA follows: TGTGCCAGCAGTGAAGCCCCTATGCCCCAGTACTTC. Translating gives CASSEAPMPQYF.

The rearrangement links TRBV5-6 to TRBJ2-7, with D possibly being TRBD2 (6 bases). The germline CDR1 and CDR2 sequences are SGHDT and YYEEEE. The ends were cut back, 4 bases at V and 3 bases at J, with 11 bases in the middle. The CDR3 has 13 amino acids. The CDR3 region is CASSTGGIYEQYF. DNA of the CDR3: TGTGCCAGCAGCACAGGAGGGATCTACGAGCAGTACTTC.